This TCR beta chain comes out of a study of T-cell reconstitution after alpha-beta-depleted transplantation in children. Findings and limits, study-wide: Diversity of TCRbeta at day 60 was high in some patients, arising from surviving recipient T cells and thymic progenitors.

This clonotype appeared a few times. Its specificity is unknown. The CDR3 runs to 15 residues. Per germline, CDR1 LNHNV and CDR2 YYDKDF (reference sequence). V lost 0 bases to trimming and J lost 6 bases, with 12 bases between them. Preparing the TCRbeta library involved the use of unique molecular identifiers. Using its own MiXCR run on the PCR reads, TCRdb lists one record per CDR3 protein. The data hold approximately 230,000 distinct CDR3 sequences, with 20% to 30% observed a single time. This clonotype was sampled from a female patient aged 2-15 years who had a stem cell transplant for congenital amegakaryocytic thrombocytopenia, so the T cells may come from the graft donor. The gene calls are TRBV15 and TRBJ2-1; a weak D match, TRBD2 (5 bases). Sequenced material: PBMCs, mostly from graft donor cells, taken 360 days after TCRalphabeta/CD19-depleted stem cell transplant. The CDR3 DNA reads as TGTGCCACCAGCAGAGATATCAGCGAGGGCAATGAGCAGTTCTTC. The encoded protein is CATSRDISEGNEQFF.